This entry is about one T cell receptor beta chain. Its antigen is undetermined. The sample belongs to a study of Ad26.COV2.S vaccination and SARS-CoV-2 variants. Background on the study: Intramuscularly, Ad26.COV2.S was given either once or twice, 56 days apart. Study-level points and caveats: Comparable non-spike TCR breadth was observed in vaccine and placebo recipients.

The table came from immunoSEQ multiplex PCR; TCRdb's copy has only in-frame clones and leaves some out. The table records 200,000 to 250,000 clones, approximately 87% of them present only once. The germline V gene encodes CDR1 SNHLY and CDR2 FYNNEI. Trimming cost V 5 bases and J 8 bases; bases outside gene matches: 8. The CDR3 is 15 residues long. Treatment given: approximately 18 received Ad26.COV2.S at low or high dose, single or two shots; several received placebo; per-sample allocation not given. Collection of the samples took place on day 63 after the first injection of vaccine or placebo. Vaccine was an Ad26 vector expressing Wuhan-strain SARS-CoV-2 spike.

The chain employs TRBV2 and TRBJ2-1; 11 nucleotides agree with TRBD1. The source was peripheral blood, collected in a trial of Ad26.COV2.S vaccine versus placebo. The receptor was isolated from a person aged 18-60 years who received the Ad26.COV2.S COVID-19 vaccine or a placebo. Written as DNA, the CDR3 is TGTGCCAGCAGTCCCGGACAGGGGGCGAGGGATGAGCAGTTCTTC. Translation gives CASSPGQGARDEQFF.